The 25 T cell receptor beta chains in this list originate from one sample, sequenced in a study of cytomegalovirus exposure and HLA in healthy donors. The PCR was carried out with 60 Vbeta primers and 13 Jbeta primers. The data were produced by immunoSEQ multiplex PCR, yet TCRdb's version contains in-frame clones alone and is incomplete. The repertoire consists of 150,000 to 200,000 clones, with over 70% occurring once and the leading ten covering about 1.5%. The sequenced sample consisted of PBMCs. Receptor source: a woman aged 30 to 39 in good health and CMV-seropositive.

The V gene is TRBV7-3, the J gene TRBJ2-1; TRBD2 matches at 9 bases. The CDR3 covers 15 residues. J was trimmed by 8 bases and V by 5 bases; bases with no gene match: 10. Germline V gene data show CDR1 as SGHTA and CDR2 as FQGTGA. CDR3 nucleotides: TGTGCCAGCAGCGTAATGGCTAGCGGGGTTCATGAGCAGTTCTTC. This sequence encodes CASSVMASGVHEQFF.

Ten or more counts support this clone. The gene calls are TRBV5-1 and TRBJ1-1; D not resolved. Germline V lookup: CDR1 SGHRS, CDR2 YFSETQ. The CDR3 is 12 residues long. The V and J ends lost 4 bases and 1 base respectively, with 5 bases between them. CDR3 sequence: CASSISNTEAFF. In DNA form, the CDR3 reads TGCGCCAGCAGCATCTCGAACACTGAAGCTTTCTTT. The variable domain in full, completed from reference TRBV5-1 and TRBJ1-1, reads KAGVTQTPRYLIKTRGQQVTLSCSPISGHRSVSWYQQTPGQGLQFLFEYFSETQRNKGNFPGRFSGRQFSNSRSEMNVSTLELGDSALYLCASSISNTEAFFGQGTRLTVV.

The J gene is TRBJ2-6, the V gene TRBV4-2, with TRBD2 as a possible D gene (6 bases). The germline CDR1 and CDR2 sequences are LGHNA and YNFKEQ. The length of the CDR3 is 18 residues. V was trimmed by 0 bases and J by 4 bases, leaving 16 bases between them. CDR3 loop: CASSQDSGMVSGANVLTF. CDR3 nucleotides: TGTGCCAGCAGCCAAGATAGCGGCATGGTGTCGGGGGCCAACGTCCTGACTTTC.

This clone has a single count. V and J are TRBV2 and TRBJ2-1; tentatively, D is TRBD1 (6 bases). Germline-derived CDR1 and CDR2 are SNHLY and FYNNEI. Trimming stripped 9 bases from V and 5 bases from J, with 8 bases between. CDR3 length: 11 amino acids. The CDR3 coding sequence is TGTGCCAGTGACAGGAACAATGAGCAGTTCTTC. Protein sequence: CASDRNNEQFF.

V is TRBV29-1 and J is TRBJ1-3; the match to TRBD1 covers 8 bases. Germline CDR1 SQVTM, CDR2 ANQGSEA. The CDR3 is made up of 14 amino acids. With 2 bases clipped from V and 1 base from J, the junction kept 1 base outside the gene matches. The CDR3 here is CSVEQGASGNTIYF. The CDR3, as DNA: TGCAGCGTTGAACAGGGGGCGTCTGGAAACACCATATATTTT.

This rearrangement joins TRBV19 to TRBJ1-2; a possible D gene is TRBD1 (5 bases). Trimming took off 6 bases at V and 8 bases at J, with 13 bases between the two ends. This CDR3 contains 12 residues. Germline CDR1 LNHDA, CDR2 SQIVND (reference sequence). In DNA, the CDR3 is TGTGCCAGTAGCTCCCGACAGTCCGGCTACACCTTC. Encoded protein: CASSSRQSGYTF.

The chain is built from TRBV11-3 and TRBJ1-2; the D gene is possibly TRBD1 (5 bases). The CDR3 is made up of 17 amino acids. Germline V gene data show CDR1 as SGHNT and CDR2 as YENEEA. V was trimmed by 1 base and J by 5 bases, leaving 20 bases between them. The CDR3 region is CASSLGGKVGLWYGYTF. The DNA of the CDR3 is TGTGCCAGCAGCTTAGGTGGTAAGGTGGGGCTTTGGTATGGCTACACCTTC.

The V and J genes are TRBV9 and TRBJ2-4; perhaps TRBD2 as D (5 bases). This CDR3 region has 14 residues. Germline values: CDR1 SGDLS, CDR2 YYNGEE. The ends were cut back, 4 bases at V and 6 bases at J, with 14 bases in the middle. The DNA for the CDR3 is TGTGCCAGCAGCCCGGACCTAGCTAGAAACATTCAGTACTTC. Translation gives CASSPDLARNIQYF.

The V call is TRBV12-5, the J call TRBJ2-7; TRBD1 might be the D (7 bases). Trimming took 1 base from V and 3 from J, leaving 13 bases between them. Germline-derived CDR1 and CDR2 are LGHNT and FRNRAP. The CDR3 length is 15 residues. The CDR3 is CASGLGRDSRYEQYF. In DNA, the CDR3 is TGTGCTAGTGGTTTGGGGCGGGACAGTCGCTACGAGCAGTACTTC.

This chain connects TRBV7-2 to TRBJ2-1, with D unresolved. This CDR3 contains 16 residues. With 4 bases removed from V and 11 bases from J, the gap between germline ends came to 24 bases. The germline CDR1 and CDR2 sequences are SGHTA and FQGNSA. CDR3 nucleotides: TGTGCCAGCAGCTCTCCATTATCGAATACAGTTTATCAGCAGTTCTTC. Its protein product is CASSSPLSNTVYQQFF.

This clone was observed a single time. V and J are TRBV13 and TRBJ2-7, with TRBD1 matching over 11 bases. Germline values: CDR1 PRHDT, CDR2 FYEKMQ (reference sequence). CDR3 length equals 14 residues. The ends lost 3 bases at V and 6 bases at J; junction bases unmatched: 4. CDR3 loop: CASSFWTGGGEQYF. The DNA for the CDR3 is TGTGCCAGCAGCTTCTGGACAGGGGGCGGCGAGCAGTACTTC.

The V gene is TRBV5-6, the J gene TRBJ1-5; tentative D call: TRBD1 (6 bases). Germline loops: CDR1 SGHDT, CDR2 YYEEEE. The CDR3 loop spans 14 amino acids. The V and J ends lost 0 bases and 2 bases respectively, with 6 bases between them. CDR3 DNA: TGTGCCAGCAGCTTGGACAGGGGCAATCAGCCCCAGCATTTT. Protein sequence: CASSLDRGNQPQHF.

CDR3: CASSQDSGAGELFF. The CDR3, as DNA: TGCGCCAGCAGCCAAGATTCAGGGGCCGGGGAGCTGTTTTTT. The J gene is TRBJ2-2, the V gene TRBV4-1, with D possibly being TRBD1 (6 bases). The CDR3 has 14 residues. Germline V lookup: CDR1 MGHRA, CDR2 YSYEKL. Trimming left V 0 bases short and J 6 bases short, with 8 bases between.

The V and J genes are TRBV2 and TRBJ1-1, with TRBD1 matching over 9 bases. Germline CDR1 is SNHLY and CDR2 is FYNNEI. There are 15 residues in the CDR3. V lost 7 bases, J lost 4 bases, and 10 bases stayed unmatched. The CDR3 bases are TGTGCCAGCACCTTGGAGACAGGGGGGGGCACTGAAGCTTTCTTT. Protein sequence: CASTLETGGGTEAFF.

V is TRBV28 and J is TRBJ1-2; D unresolved. V shed 6 bases and J shed 8 bases, with 22 bases lying between them. Germline V CDR1 and CDR2: MDHEN, SYDVKM. CDR3 length equals 15 residues. The CDR3 DNA reads TGTGCCAGCAGCGACGGTCCCCTAGGAGGCAACGGCTACACCTTC. It encodes CASSDGPLGGNGYTF.

The chain couples TRBV5-1 to TRBJ1-5; possibly TRBD1 for D (6 bases). This CDR3 has 13 residues. CDR1 SGHRS and CDR2 YFSETQ come from the germline V gene. Trimming pared 0 bases from V and 7 bases from J, leaving 8 bases between. As DNA, the CDR3 is TGCGCCAGCAGCTTGGAGGGGGTACAGCCCCAGCATTTT. Its translation: CASSLEGVQPQHF.

This clone was detected a few times. The rearrangement uses TRBV11-3 and TRBJ2-4; 9 nucleotides agree with TRBD2. J gave up 5 bases and V 1 base, and 6 bases lay outside the gene matches. Germline V gene data show CDR1 as SGHNT and CDR2 as YENEEA. This CDR3 comprises 16 residues. In DNA form, the CDR3 reads TGTGCCAGCAGCTTAGCTAGCGGGATTGGGGAAAACATTCAGTACTTC. Amino acid sequence: CASSLASGIGENIQYF.

This clone has more than one count but fewer than ten. The chain employs TRBV10-1 and TRBJ2-2; TRBD1 matches 8 bases. Germline V gene sequence: CDR1 WNHNN, CDR2 SYGVQD (reference sequence). Germline trimming cut 8 bases from V and 6 bases from J; bases unmatched to any gene: 8. The CDR3 is 14 amino acids. CDR3 nucleotide sequence: TGCGCCAGCGGGCGGGACAGGCGGGCCGGGGAGCTGTTTTTT. Translation gives CASGRDRRAGELFF.

The chain joins TRBV4-3 to TRBJ2-7; 10 bases align to TRBD2. V shed 3 bases, J shed 3 bases, and the junction held 5 bases outside the gene matches. From germline, CDR1 is LGHNA and CDR2 YSLEER. The CDR3 runs 15 residues. CDR3 bases: TGCGCCAGCAGCCATCTAGCGGGAGAAAGCTACGAGCAGTACTTC. Protein: CASSHLAGESYEQYF.

V and J are TRBV14 and TRBJ2-7, with 10 bases identical to TRBD1. J was trimmed by 2 bases and V by 2 bases; bases with no gene match: 6. CDR1 is SGHDN, CDR2 FVKESK, per germline. CDR3 size: 16 residues. Here the CDR3 DNA reads TGTGCCAGCAGCCAACCCGTGGGGACAGGGGCCTACGAGCAGTACTTC. It specifies CASSQPVGTGAYEQYF.

V and J are TRBV28 and TRBJ1-2; D gene uncertain. V dropped 6 bases and J dropped 0 bases, with 8 bases sitting between them. The germline gives CDR1 MDHEN, CDR2 SYDVKM. CDR3 length: 13 residues. CDR3 DNA sequence: TGTGCCAGCAGCTGGACTTCTAACTATGGCTACACCTTC. Protein product: CASSWTSNYGYTF.

The gene calls are TRBV12-2 and TRBJ2-3; the D segment call TRBD2 is taken from the table without a DNA check. TRBV12-2 is a recognized pseudogene. This CDR3 has 15 amino acids. The CDR3 here is CASRFTGTAGDTQYF. Written as DNA, the CDR3 is TGTGCAAGTCGCTTCACCGGGACCGCGGGGGATACGCAGTATTTT.

The V call is TRBV11-2, the J call TRBJ1-5, with D unclear. This CDR3 is 13 amino acids long. Germline CDR1 SGHAT, CDR2 FQNNGV. V shed 1 base and J shed 7 bases, with 8 bases lying between them. CDR3 DNA: TGTGCCAGCAGCTTAGGTGCGGGACAGCCCCAGCATTTT. It yields the protein CASSLGAGQPQHF.

The chain has TRBV10-1 and TRBJ1-2; tentative D call: TRBD1 (6 bases). V shed 3 bases and J shed 1 base, with 18 bases lying between them. Per germline, CDR1 WNHNN and CDR2 SYGVQD (reference sequence). The CDR3 length is 17 residues. CDR3 sequence: CASSESTGDYYNYGYTF. The CDR3 DNA reads as TGCGCCAGCAGTGAATCGACAGGTGACTATTATAACTATGGCTACACCTTC.

The chain carries TRBV15 and TRBJ2-1, with 15 nucleotides matching TRBD2. Germline CDR1 is LNHNV and CDR2 is YYDKDF (reference sequence). Germline trimming cut 5 bases from V and 8 bases from J; bases unmatched to any gene: 4. The CDR3 extends over 15 amino acids. CDR3 nucleotides: TGTGCCACCAGCTCAGGACTAGCGGGAGGGCATGAGCAGTTCTTC. Translation gives CATSSGLAGGHEQFF.